The rows below give T cell receptor beta chains drawn from one sample of a study of shared clonotypes between healthy human individuals. Clones were read by immunoSEQ multiplex PCR, and TCRdb kept only the in-frame ones, dropping some. The sample lists fewer than 800,000 clones, around 90% seen once, with more than 20% in the top ten. The sequenced sample was naive CD8+ T cells sorted from blood. The receptor source for this set is a man younger than 40 in good health. Both conserved end residues are part of each CDR3. The D gene is left open where the match is weak. Clone size is stated in some rows and not others, as once, few, many or a class when expanded.

j_call: TRBJ2-4
v_call: TRBV27
clone_size: -
d_call: -
cdr3_nt: TGTGCCAGCAGTTTATTCCCCACCGAGGGGGACATTCAGTACTTC
cdr3_aa: CASSLFPTEGDIQYF

j_call: TRBJ2-1
v_call: TRBV7-9
clone_size: -
d_call: -
cdr3_nt: TGTGCCAGCAGCTTTGGGGGGGCGGCCATCAATGAGCAGTTCTTC
cdr3_aa: CASSFGGAAINEQFF

j_call: TRBJ2-7
v_call: TRBV27
clone_size: -
d_call: -
cdr3_nt: TGTGCCAGCAGTGGCGGAGCTACAAGGGCCTACGAGCAGTACTTC
cdr3_aa: CASSGGATRAYEQYF

j_call: TRBJ2-1
v_call: TRBV4-1
clone_size: once
d_call: TRBD2
cdr3_nt: TGCGCCAGCAGCCAAGGGGGGGGGAGTGAGCAGTTCTTC
cdr3_aa: CASSQGGGSEQFF

j_call: TRBJ2-7
v_call: TRBV10-3
clone_size: -
d_call: -
cdr3_nt: TGTGCCATCAAGGTTGAGGGGTCCCCGGGATACGAGCAGTACTTC
cdr3_aa: CAIKVEGSPGYEQYF

j_call: TRBJ2-7
v_call: TRBV10-3
clone_size: -
d_call: TRBD1
cdr3_nt: TGTGCCATCAGTGAGAGGCACAGGGGCCCCTACGAGCAGTACTTC
cdr3_aa: CAISERHRGPYEQYF

j_call: TRBJ1-3
v_call: TRBV5-1
clone_size: once
d_call: TRBD1
cdr3_nt: TGCGCCAGCAGCACCACCGGGACAGCTAACTCTGGAAACACCATATATTTT
cdr3_aa: CASSTTGTANSGNTIYF

j_call: TRBJ2-3
v_call: TRBV7-8
clone_size: -
d_call: TRBD2
cdr3_nt: TGTGCCAGCAGATTACATGAGGGACTAGCCACAGATACGCAGTATTTT
cdr3_aa: CASRLHEGLATDTQYF

j_call: TRBJ2-3
v_call: TRBV18
clone_size: -
d_call: -
cdr3_nt: TGTGCCAGCTCACCGGTGGAGACAGAGTACCCAGATACGCAGTATTTT
cdr3_aa: CASSPVETEYPDTQYF

j_call: TRBJ2-1
v_call: TRBV4-1
clone_size: -
d_call: -
cdr3_nt: TGCGCCAGCAGCCAAGACTCGGGGGTTCGATACAATGAGCAGTTCTTC
cdr3_aa: CASSQDSGVRYNEQFF

j_call: TRBJ2-1
v_call: TRBV7-9
clone_size: -
d_call: -
cdr3_nt: TGTGCCAGCAGCTTTCTCAATGAGCAGTTCTTC
cdr3_aa: CASSFLNEQFF

j_call: TRBJ2-3
v_call: TRBV7-6
clone_size: -
d_call: TRBD2
cdr3_nt: TGTGCCAGCAGCTCGATGACTAGCGGGACCAGCACAGATACGCAGTATTTT
cdr3_aa: CASSSMTSGTSTDTQYF

j_call: TRBJ1-1
v_call: TRBV20-1
clone_size: -
d_call: -
cdr3_nt: TGCAGTGCTATGGAAAGTGAAGCTTTCTTT
cdr3_aa: CSAMESEAFF

j_call: TRBJ1-5
v_call: TRBV30
clone_size: -
d_call: -
cdr3_nt: TGTGCCTGGAGTGCCGGGCAGGGGAATCAGCCCCAGCATTTT
cdr3_aa: CAWSAGQGNQPQHF

j_call: TRBJ1-1
v_call: TRBV29-1
clone_size: -
d_call: -
cdr3_nt: TGCAGCGTTCCATCGAACACTGAAGCTTTCTTT
cdr3_aa: CSVPSNTEAFF

j_call: TRBJ2-7
v_call: TRBV5-6
clone_size: -
d_call: TRBD2
cdr3_nt: TGTGCCAGCAGCGGGAGGCCACTAGCGGGGGGATCCTACGAGCAGTACTTC
cdr3_aa: CASSGRPLAGGSYEQYF

j_call: TRBJ2-1
v_call: TRBV6-6
clone_size: -
d_call: -
cdr3_nt: TGTGCCAGTGGGGGGGCAGGGGCGCATAATGAGCAGTTCTTC
cdr3_aa: CASGGAGAHNEQFF

j_call: TRBJ2-7
v_call: TRBV27
clone_size: -
d_call: TRBD1
cdr3_nt: TGTGCCAGCAGTTTGGGACAGGGGCCTTACGAGCAGTACTTC
cdr3_aa: CASSLGQGPYEQYF

j_call: TRBJ1-2
v_call: TRBV9
clone_size: -
d_call: TRBD1
cdr3_nt: TGTGCCAGCAGCGCTACTCCGGGACAGGATAACTATGGCTACACCTTC
cdr3_aa: CASSATPGQDNYGYTF

j_call: TRBJ2-7
v_call: TRBV6-1
clone_size: once
d_call: -
cdr3_nt: TGTGCCAGCAGCCCCCAGGGTAGAGGGGAGCAGTACTTC
cdr3_aa: CASSPQGRGEQYF

j_call: TRBJ2-7
v_call: TRBV10-3
clone_size: -
d_call: TRBD2
cdr3_nt: TGTGCCATCAGTGAACCCGGGGCGGGGGACTACGAGCAGTACTTC
cdr3_aa: CAISEPGAGDYEQYF

j_call: TRBJ2-6
v_call: TRBV18
clone_size: -
d_call: -
cdr3_nt: TGTGCCAGCTCACCACGCGGGCCCCCATTTGGGTCTGGGGCCAACGTCCTGACTTTC
cdr3_aa: CASSPRGPPFGSGANVLTF

j_call: TRBJ1-1
v_call: TRBV4-1
clone_size: -
d_call: -
cdr3_nt: TGCGCCAGCAGCCAAGGTTTGGGGAAGAACACTGAAGCTTTCTTT
cdr3_aa: CASSQGLGKNTEAFF

j_call: TRBJ2-1
v_call: TRBV4-3
clone_size: -
d_call: TRBD2
cdr3_nt: TGCGCCAGCAGCCAGCAACTGGGACTAGCGGGAGAGTCCTACAATGAGCAGTTCTTC
cdr3_aa: CASSQQLGLAGESYNEQFF

j_call: TRBJ1-2
v_call: TRBV7-9
clone_size: -
d_call: TRBD1
cdr3_nt: TGTGCCAGCAGTCTCCCTAGCAGGGGGGACTATGGCTACACCTTC
cdr3_aa: CASSLPSRGDYGYTF

j_call: TRBJ1-1
v_call: TRBV27
clone_size: -
d_call: -
cdr3_nt: TGTGCCAGCAGTTTATCCCTAGAACCTCTAGACCCTTTCTTT
cdr3_aa: CASSLSLEPLDPFF

j_call: TRBJ2-7
v_call: TRBV30
clone_size: -
d_call: -
cdr3_nt: TGTGCCTGGAGTGTTAGCTACGAGCAGTACTTC
cdr3_aa: CAWSVSYEQYF

j_call: TRBJ1-4
v_call: TRBV9
clone_size: -
d_call: -
cdr3_nt: TGTGCCAGCAGCGGAGGGCGTACGAGGGCTAATGAAAAACTGTTTTTT
cdr3_aa: CASSGGRTRANEKLFF

j_call: TRBJ2-2
v_call: TRBV7-6
clone_size: -
d_call: -
cdr3_nt: TGTGCCAGCAGCCCTATAACCGGGGAGCTGTTTTTT
cdr3_aa: CASSPITGELFF

j_call: TRBJ2-7
v_call: TRBV5-6
clone_size: -
d_call: TRBD1
cdr3_nt: TGTGCCAGCAGCCAGACAGGGAGCTCCTACGAGCAGTACTTC
cdr3_aa: CASSQTGSSYEQYF

j_call: TRBJ2-7
v_call: TRBV30
clone_size: -
d_call: -
cdr3_nt: TGTGCCTGGAGTGTAGGGCAAGGGGGGAACGAGCAGTACTTC
cdr3_aa: CAWSVGQGGNEQYF

j_call: TRBJ2-7
v_call: TRBV4-1
clone_size: -
d_call: -
cdr3_nt: TGCGCCAGCAGCCAGTACTGGGGGTACGAGCAGTACTTC
cdr3_aa: CASSQYWGYEQYF

j_call: TRBJ2-3
v_call: TRBV18
clone_size: -
d_call: -
cdr3_nt: TGTGCCAGCTCACCGCCAACAGGAACAGATACGCAGTATTTT
cdr3_aa: CASSPPTGTDTQYF

j_call: TRBJ2-5
v_call: TRBV10-1
clone_size: -
d_call: -
cdr3_nt: TGCGCCAGCAACGGGCTGGACCAGAATTTGGGGCCCCAAGAGACCCAGTACTTC
cdr3_aa: CASNGLDQNLGPQETQYF

j_call: TRBJ1-3
v_call: TRBV5-1
clone_size: -
d_call: -
cdr3_nt: TGCGCCAGCAGCTTTTGGCAGGGAAGTAGGTCTGGAAACACCATATATTTT
cdr3_aa: CASSFWQGSRSGNTIYF